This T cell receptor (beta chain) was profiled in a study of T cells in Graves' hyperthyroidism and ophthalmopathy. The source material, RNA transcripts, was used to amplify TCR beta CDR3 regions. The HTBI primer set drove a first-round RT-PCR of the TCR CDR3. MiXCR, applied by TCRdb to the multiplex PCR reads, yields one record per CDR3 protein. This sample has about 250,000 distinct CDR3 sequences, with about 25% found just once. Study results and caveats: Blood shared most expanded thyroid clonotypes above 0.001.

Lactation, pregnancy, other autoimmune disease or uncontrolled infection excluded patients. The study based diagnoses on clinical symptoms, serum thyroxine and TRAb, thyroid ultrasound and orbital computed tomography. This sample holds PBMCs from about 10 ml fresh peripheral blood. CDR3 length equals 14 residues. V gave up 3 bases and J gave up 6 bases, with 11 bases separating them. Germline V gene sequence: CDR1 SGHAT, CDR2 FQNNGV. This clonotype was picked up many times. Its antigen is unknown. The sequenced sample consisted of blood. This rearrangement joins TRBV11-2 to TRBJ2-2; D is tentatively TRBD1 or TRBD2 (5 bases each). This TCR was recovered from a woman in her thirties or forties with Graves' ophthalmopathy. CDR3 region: CASSLLGTAGELFF. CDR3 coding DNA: TGTGCCAGCAGCTTGCTAGGGACCGCCGGGGAGCTGTTTTTT.